These 24 T cell receptor beta chains share one sample of origin, sequenced in a study of OX40 agonist ivuxolimab in advanced cancers. Assay used: immunoSEQ multiplex PCR; TCRdb lists only in-frame clones, some missing. Among some 70,000 clones listed, 82% were seen once. The starting material was CD4+ or CD8+ T cells sorted from blood, obtained in a trial of the OX40 agonist ivuxolimab. The receptors were gathered from an adult with an advanced solid tumor such as melanoma, head and neck, liver or kidney cancer.

This sequence joins TRBV7-7 and TRBJ2-3; D tentatively reads TRBD1 or TRBD2 (5 bases each). V was clipped by 0 bases and J by 6 bases, with 13 bases between them. This CDR3 spans 15 amino acids. In germline, CDR1 is SSHAT, CDR2 FNYEAQ (reference sequence). The CDR3 DNA reads as TGTGCCAGCAGCTTAGCCGGGACCCCAGGGGATACGCAGTATTTT. This encodes CASSLAGTPGDTQYF.

The chain carries TRBV19 and TRBJ1-4, with TRBD1 matching 11 bases. V dropped 5 bases and J dropped 8; count of bases not matched to a gene: 7. There are 15 residues in the CDR3. The germline V gene has CDR1 LNHDA and CDR2 SQIVND (reference sequence). CDR3 nucleotides: TGTGCCAGTAGTGATCGGGGACAGGGGGACGAAAAACTGTTTTTT. This translates into CASSDRGQGDEKLFF.

The V call is TRBV6-1, the J call TRBJ1-2; D remains unclear. Germline V CDR1 and CDR2: MNHNS, SASEGT. This CDR3 comprises 15 residues. Trimming cost V 2 bases and J 2 bases, with 12 bases left between them. The CDR3 bases are TGTGCCAGCAGTGAACCGGGGATTCGAAACTATGGCTACACCTTC. It is translated as CASSEPGIRNYGYTF.

The chain joins TRBV7-3 to TRBJ2-2; no definite D call. V was pared by 6 bases and J by 4 bases, with 9 bases between. The CDR3 loop spans 13 amino acids. The germline gives CDR1 SGHTA, CDR2 FQGTGA. The CDR3 DNA sequence: TGTGCCAGCAGTTATTCGGGCACCGGGGAGCTGTTTTTT. This gives the protein CASSYSGTGELFF. Supplemented by reference TRBV7-3 and TRBJ2-2, the full variable domain reads GAGVSQTPSNKVTEKGKYVELRCDPISGHTALYWYRQSLGQGPEFLIYFQGTGAADDSGLPNDRFFAVRPEGSVSTLKIQRTERGDSAVYLCASSYSGTGELFFGEGSRLTVL.

This chain joins TRBV19 and TRBJ2-3; 8 bases line up with TRBD1. Trimming at V came to 4 bases and at J to 3 bases, leaving 6 bases not matched to a gene. CDR1 is LNHDA and CDR2 is SQIVND in the germline V gene (reference sequence). The CDR3 length is 15 residues. The DNA for the CDR3 is TGTGCCAGTAGTACCGGACAGGGTCGGACAGATACGCAGTATTTT. Protein: CASSTGQGRTDTQYF.

This chain links TRBV5-6 with TRBJ2-7; D is unresolved. From germline, CDR1 is SGHDT and CDR2 YYEEEE. The V end lost 4 bases, the J end lost 2 bases, and 10 bases lay between the germline ends. The CDR3 covers 13 residues. CDR3: CASSLAIAYEQYF. In DNA form, the CDR3 reads TGTGCCAGCAGCCTCGCGATCGCCTACGAGCAGTACTTC.

The chain recombines TRBV11-2 with TRBJ1-2; no clear D gene. This CDR3 is 14 amino acids long. Germline CDR1 is SGHAT and CDR2 is FQNNGV. V lost 3 bases and J 2 bases, leaving 10 bases between the germline ends. CDR3 in amino acids: CASSFGYRNYGYTF. The CDR3 nucleotides read TGTGCCAGCAGCTTTGGTTACCGAAACTATGGCTACACCTTC.

V usage is TRBV9 and J usage is TRBJ2-3, with D tentatively TRBD2 (6 bases). Trimming took off 0 bases at V and 3 bases at J, with 11 bases between the two ends. Germline V CDR1 and CDR2: SGDLS, YYNGEE. CDR3 length: 15 amino acids. The CDR3 loop is CASSVGPRETDTQYF. For the CDR3, the DNA is TGTGCCAGCAGCGTAGGACCCCGGGAGACAGATACGCAGTATTTT.

The gene calls are TRBV4-2 and TRBJ1-1, with D maybe TRBD1 (5 bases). The germline V gene encodes CDR1 LGHNA and CDR2 YNFKEQ. V was shortened by 0 bases and J by 10 bases, with 15 bases between the two germline ends. The CDR3 covers 14 residues. CDR3 nucleotide sequence: TGTGCCAGCAGCCAAGATAACGGTGGGGGTATAGCTTTCTTT. It is translated as CASSQDNGGGIAFF.

V and J are TRBV2 and TRBJ2-1, with 7 bases identical to TRBD2. V gave up 2 bases and J gave up 10 bases; unmatched junction bases: 11. CDR1 and CDR2 (germline): SNHLY, FYNNEI. The CDR3 is 15 residues long. The CDR3 region is CASSEQRGSYSEQFF. The CDR3 DNA sequence: TGTGCCAGCAGTGAACAGCGGGGATCCTACAGCGAGCAGTTCTTC.

The chain recombines TRBV6-1 with TRBJ1-5, with D uncertain. The CDR3 runs 16 residues. CDR1 is MNHNS, CDR2 SASEGT, per germline. With 1 base removed from V and 2 bases from J, the gap between germline ends came to 12 bases. This chain's CDR3 is CASSEGAARGNQPQHF. The CDR3 bases are TGTGCCAGCAGTGAAGGGGCCGCCCGGGGCAATCAGCCCCAGCATTTT.

The chain joins TRBV19 to TRBJ1-5; D possibly corresponds to TRBD1 (6 bases). Looked up from germline, CDR1 is LNHDA and CDR2 is SQIVND (reference sequence). Deletions cut 6 bases from V and 3 bases from J, with 15 bases between. CDR3 length equals 15 residues. The CDR3 DNA reads TGTGCCAGTAGCCCCGGAGGGGGGGTCAATCAGCCCCAGCATTTT. Its translation: CASSPGGGVNQPQHF.

The gene calls are TRBV5-1 and TRBJ1-6, with D possibly matching TRBD1 (5 bases). Germline CDR1 SGHRS, CDR2 YFSETQ. V was clipped by 2 bases and J by 0 bases, with 12 bases between them. The CDR3 consists of 17 residues. The CDR3 protein is CASSFSGRSSYNSPLHF. In DNA form, the CDR3 reads TGCGCCAGCAGCTTTTCGGGACGGAGCTCCTATAATTCACCCCTCCACTTT. The full variable domain, in which reference TRBV5-1 and TRBJ1-6 provide the parts outside the CDR3, is KAGVTQTPRYLIKTRGQQVTLSCSPISGHRSVSWYQQTPGQGLQFLFEYFSETQRNKGNFPGRFSGRQFSNSRSEMNVSTLELGDSALYLCASSFSGRSSYNSPLHFGNGTRLTVT.

The chain uses TRBV9 and TRBJ2-7; TRBD2 matches at 7 bases. Germline CDR1 is SGDLS and CDR2 is YYNGEE. This CDR3 is built from 15 residues. V was clipped by 0 bases and J by 2 bases; unmatched bases: 5. CDR3: CASSVGGEGPYEQYF. CDR3 nucleotide sequence: TGTGCCAGCAGCGTAGGGGGGGAGGGCCCCTACGAGCAGTACTTC.

This clone showed up just once. The chain employs TRBV9 and TRBJ2-3; TRBD2 matches at 7 bases. The germline gives CDR1 SGDLS, CDR2 YYNGEE. With V trimmed by 4 bases and J by 0 bases, 8 bases remained unmatched. This CDR3 is 16 amino acids long. CDR3 nucleotide sequence: TGTGCCAGCAGCCCTAGCGGTCGTGCTAGCACAGATACGCAGTATTTT. The encoded protein is CASSPSGRASTDTQYF. The variable domain in full, completed from reference TRBV9 and TRBJ2-3, reads DSGVTQTPKHLITATGQRVTLRCSPRSGDLSVYWYQQSLDQGLQFLIQYYNGEERAKGNILERFSAQQFPDLHSELNLSSLELGDSALYFCASSPSGRASTDTQYFGPGTRLTVL.

The chain combines TRBV7-2 with TRBJ1-1; D remains unclear. V lost 2 bases to trimming and J lost 1 base, with 11 bases between them. Germline assignment: CDR1 SGHTA and CDR2 FQGNSA. The CDR3 runs 15 residues. The CDR3 sequence is CASSLNAVRNTEAFF. The CDR3 DNA follows: TGTGCCAGCAGCTTAAATGCGGTACGGAACACTGAAGCTTTCTTT.

The J gene is TRBJ1-2, the V gene TRBV5-6; possibly TRBD1 for D (5 bases). CDR1 is SGHDT and CDR2 is YYEEEE in the germline V gene. The CDR3 contains 14 residues. The V end lost 2 bases, the J end lost 0 bases, and 8 bases lay between the germline ends. Here the CDR3 DNA reads TGTGCCAGCAGCTTTGACAGCGCTAACTATGGCTACACCTTC. This sequence encodes CASSFDSANYGYTF.

The chain combines TRBV7-2 with TRBJ2-5, with D perhaps TRBD1 (6 bases). The V gene's germline CDR1 is SGHTA and CDR2 FQGNSA. The CDR3 sequence is 14 residues long. The V end lost 2 bases, the J end lost 5 bases, and 12 bases lay between the germline ends. The CDR3 coding sequence is TGTGCCAGCAGCTTATGGGGGCGGACGGAGACCCAGTACTTC. It specifies CASSLWGRTETQYF.

The chain is built from TRBV19 and TRBJ2-3; 9 bases align to TRBD2. The CDR3 spans 14 residues. Per germline, CDR1 LNHDA and CDR2 SQIVND (reference sequence). J was trimmed by 3 bases and V by 7 bases; bases with no gene match: 5. Here the CDR3 reads CASTGLAGTDTQYF. The CDR3 nucleotides are TGTGCCAGTACCGGCCTAGCGGGGACAGATACGCAGTATTTT. The whole variable domain, filled in from reference TRBV19 and TRBJ2-3, reads DGGITQSPKYLFRKEGQNVTLSCEQNLNHDAMYWYRQDPGQGLRLIYYSQIVNDFQKGDIAEGYSVSREKKESFPLTVTSAQKNPTAFYLCASTGLAGTDTQYFGPGTRLTVL.

The chain joins TRBV6-1 to TRBJ1-1, with D tentatively TRBD1 (5 bases). The ends were cut back, 6 bases at V and 6 bases at J, with 17 bases in the middle. The CDR3 is 14 amino acids. Germline V gene sequence: CDR1 MNHNS, CDR2 SASEGT. CDR3: CASSGQPGNSEAFF. The CDR3 DNA reads TGTGCCAGCAGCGGACAACCAGGAAACTCTGAAGCTTTCTTT.

V gene TRBV2 combines with J gene TRBJ2-7; D not resolved. The CDR3 length is 12 residues. Between the trimmed V and J ends, which lost 6 bases and 4 bases, there was a span of 10 bases. Per germline, CDR1 SNHLY and CDR2 FYNNEI. The CDR3 is CASRGLGYEQYF. Here the CDR3 DNA reads TGTGCCAGCAGGGGCCTTGGGTACGAGCAGTACTTC. The full variable domain, rest sourced from reference TRBV2 and TRBJ2-7, is EPEVTQTPSHQVTQMGQEVILRCVPISNHLYFYWYRQILGQKVEFLVSFYNNEISEKSEIFDDQFSVERPDGSNFTLKIRSTKLEDSAMYFCASRGLGYEQYFGPGTRLTVT.

The V call is TRBV10-3, the J call TRBJ1-1; TRBD1 aligns across 8 bases. The CDR3 is 14 amino acids. The germline gives CDR1 ENHRY, CDR2 SYGVKD. J gave up 8 bases and V 0 bases, and 5 bases lay outside the gene matches. CDR3 coding DNA: TGTGCCATCAGTGAGTCGAGGGGGGACAGGGAAGCTTTCTTT. This codes for CAISESRGDREAFF.

The table lists this clone with a few counts. The chain carries TRBV7-8 and TRBJ2-7, with D possibly TRBD1 on 6 matching bases. Germline CDR1 is SGHVS and CDR2 is FQNEAQ. The V gene lost 7 bases and the J gene lost 4 bases, with 17 bases spanning the gap. This CDR3 has 14 residues. For the CDR3, the DNA is TGTGCCAGCAAGCAAGAGGACAGTAGTTACGAGCAGTACGTC. This codes for CASKQEDSSYEQYV.

The chain has TRBV5-4 and TRBJ2-7; the D gene is possibly TRBD2 (6 bases). The V gene lost 4 bases and the J gene lost 3 bases, with 11 bases spanning the gap. This CDR3 is 13 amino acids long. The V gene's germline CDR1 is SGHNT and CDR2 YYREEE (reference sequence). As DNA, the CDR3 is TGTGCCAGCAGCCCGGGACTGGTCTACGAGCAGTACTTC. Translation: CASSPGLVYEQYF.